This T cell receptor beta chain was recovered during a study of cytomegalovirus exposure and HLA in healthy donors. This CDR3 has 15 amino acids. Germline CDR1 LNHNV, CDR2 YYDKDF (reference sequence). Losses at the gene ends were 5 bases for V and 9 bases for J; bases not matched to a gene: 16. As for this clone: Its antigen is still unknown.

Study results and caveats: Per published reports, the classifier diagnosed cytomegalovirus status with high specificity and sensitivity.

Only in-frame clones appear in the TCRdb table, and some are missing; sequencing was by immunoSEQ multiplex PCR. Altogether around 160,000 clones are present, about 90% being singletons, with the ten largest covering approximately 3%. Specimen: PBMCs. The clonotype was recovered from a woman aged 18-35 years in good health and CMV-seropositive. The rearrangement joins TRBV15 to TRBJ2-7; 7 bases are shared with TRBD1. In DNA form, the CDR3 reads TGTGCCACCAGCTTACGGACAGGCCTGGTGGGGAGGCAGTACTTC. Translating gives CATSLRTGLVGRQYF. The variable domain in full, with the rest retrieved from reference TRBV15 and TRBJ2-7, is DAMVIQNPRYQVTQFGKPVTLSCSQTLNHNVMYWYQQKSSQAPKLLFHYYDKDFNNEADTPDNFQSRRPNTSFCFLDIRSPGLGDTAMYLCATSLRTGLVGRQYFGPGTRLTVT.